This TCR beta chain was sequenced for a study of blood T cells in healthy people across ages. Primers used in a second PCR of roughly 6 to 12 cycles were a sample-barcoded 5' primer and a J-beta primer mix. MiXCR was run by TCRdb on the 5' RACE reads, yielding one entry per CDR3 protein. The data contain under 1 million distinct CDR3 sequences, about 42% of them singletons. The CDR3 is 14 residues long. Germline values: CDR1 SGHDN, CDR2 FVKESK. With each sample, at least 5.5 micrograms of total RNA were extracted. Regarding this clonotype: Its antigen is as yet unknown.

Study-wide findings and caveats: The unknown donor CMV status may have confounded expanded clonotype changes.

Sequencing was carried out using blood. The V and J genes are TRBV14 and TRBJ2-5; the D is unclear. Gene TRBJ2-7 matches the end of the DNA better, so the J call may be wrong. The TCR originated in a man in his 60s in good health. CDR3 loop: CASSQEGIAYEQYF. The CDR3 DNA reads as TGTGCCAGCAGCCAAGAGGGGATTGCCTACGAGCAGTACTTC.